This T cell receptor (beta chain) was found in a study of blood T cell repertoires in COVID-19. The table came from immunoSEQ multiplex PCR; TCRdb's copy has only in-frame clones and leaves some out. Of approximately 140,000 clones listed, approximately 82% are singletons. Germline lookup yields CDR1 SEHNR and CDR2 FQNEAQ (reference sequence). The CDR3 consists of 11 residues. The ends were cut back, 7 bases at V and 8 bases at J, with 11 bases in the middle. The sequenced sample was peripheral blood. This chain connects TRBV7-9 to TRBJ1-2, with D hard to call. This receptor was identified in a human donor with acute or convalescent COVID-19. The donor label of this sample is uncertain. The CDR3 here is CASTPGRGYTF. The CDR3 region has the DNA TGTGCCAGCACCCCTGGGCGCGGCTACACCTTC.